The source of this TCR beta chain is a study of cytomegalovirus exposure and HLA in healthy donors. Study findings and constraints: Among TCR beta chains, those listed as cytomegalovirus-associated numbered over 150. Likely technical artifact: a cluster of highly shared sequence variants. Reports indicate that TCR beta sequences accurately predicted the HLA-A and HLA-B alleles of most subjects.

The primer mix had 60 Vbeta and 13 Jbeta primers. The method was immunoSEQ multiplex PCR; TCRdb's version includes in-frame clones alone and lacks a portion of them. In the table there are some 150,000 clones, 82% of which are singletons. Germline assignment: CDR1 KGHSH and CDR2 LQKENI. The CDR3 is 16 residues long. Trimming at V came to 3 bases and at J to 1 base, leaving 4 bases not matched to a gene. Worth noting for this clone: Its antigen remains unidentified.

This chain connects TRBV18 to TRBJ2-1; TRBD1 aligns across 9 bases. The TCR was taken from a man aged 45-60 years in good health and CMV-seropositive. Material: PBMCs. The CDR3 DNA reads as TGTGCCAGCTCACCCCAGGGACAGGGTTCCTACAATGAGCAGTTCTTC. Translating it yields CASSPQGQGSYNEQFF.